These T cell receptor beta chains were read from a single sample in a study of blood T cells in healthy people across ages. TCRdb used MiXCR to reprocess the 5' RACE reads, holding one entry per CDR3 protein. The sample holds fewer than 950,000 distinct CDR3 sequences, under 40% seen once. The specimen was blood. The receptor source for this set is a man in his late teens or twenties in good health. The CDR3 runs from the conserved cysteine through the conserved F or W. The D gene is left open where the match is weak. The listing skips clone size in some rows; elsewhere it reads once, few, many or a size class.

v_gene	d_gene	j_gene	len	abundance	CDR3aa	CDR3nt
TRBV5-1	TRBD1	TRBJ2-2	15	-	CASSSGTGVSGELFF	TGCGCCAGCAGTTCCGGGACAGGGGTATCCGGGGAGCTGTTTTTT
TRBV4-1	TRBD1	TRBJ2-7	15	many	CASSQVDRGLGEQYF	TGCGCCAGCAGCCAAGTTGACAGGGGTTTGGGTGAGCAGTACTTC
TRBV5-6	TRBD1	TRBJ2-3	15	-	CASSWGTGPTDTQYF	TGTGCCAGCAGCTGGGGGACAGGGCCCACAGATACGCAGTATTTT
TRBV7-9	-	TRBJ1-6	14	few	CASSRVWSNSPLHF	TGTGCCAGCAGCAGGGTATGGTCCAATTCACCCCTCCACTTT
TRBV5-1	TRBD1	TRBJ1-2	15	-	CASRMGQGFGYGYTF	TGCGCCAGCAGGATGGGACAGGGTTTTGGGTATGGCTACACCTTC
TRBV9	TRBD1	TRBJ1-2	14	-	CASSAYRGDYGYTF	TGTGCCAGCAGCGCATACAGGGGAGACTATGGCTACACCTTC
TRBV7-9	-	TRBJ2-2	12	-	CASSSRDGELFF	TGTGCCAGCAGCTCTCGTGACGGGGAGCTGTTTTTT
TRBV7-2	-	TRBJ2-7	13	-	CASSLGFSYEQYF	TGTGCCAGCAGCTTAGGATTCTCCTACGAGCAGTACTTC
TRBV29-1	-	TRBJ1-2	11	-	CSVDYRDGYTF	TGCAGCGTTGACTACAGGGACGGCTACACCTTC
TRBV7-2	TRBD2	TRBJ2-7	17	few	CASSQTGTSGESYEQYF	TGTGCCAGCAGCCAGACCGGGACTAGCGGGGAGTCCTACGAGCAGTACTTC
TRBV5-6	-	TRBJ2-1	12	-	CASRGPYNEQFF	TGTGCCAGCCGAGGACCCTACAATGAGCAGTTCTTC
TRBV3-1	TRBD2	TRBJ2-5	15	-	CASSRTSERGETQYF	TGTGCCAGCAGCCGTACTAGCGAACGAGGGGAGACCCAGTACTTC
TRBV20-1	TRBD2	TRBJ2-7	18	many	CSARDLGLAGESYNEQYF	TGCAGTGCTAGAGATCTAGGACTAGCGGGGGAATCCTACAATGAGCAGTACTTC
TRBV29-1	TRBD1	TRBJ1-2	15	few	CSVEEGTGRTGGYTF	TGCAGCGTTGAAGAAGGGACCGGAAGGACAGGGGGCTACACCTTC
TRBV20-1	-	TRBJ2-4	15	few	CSARDPNIAKNIQYF	TGCAGTGCTAGAGATCCTAATATAGCCAAAAACATTCAGTACTTC
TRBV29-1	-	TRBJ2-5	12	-	CSAPRTENEQYF	TGCAGCGCCCCACGAACGGAGAATGAGCAGTACTTC
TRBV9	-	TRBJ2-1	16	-	CASSSNLGGGSNEQFF	TGTGCCAGCAGCTCAAACCTGGGCGGGGGCTCCAATGAGCAGTTCTTC
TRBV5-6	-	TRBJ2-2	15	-	CASTTYRFGSGELFF	TGTGCCAGCACCACCTATCGTTTCGGGTCCGGGGAGCTGTTTTTT
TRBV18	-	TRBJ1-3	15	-	CASSPRRDLGNTIYF	TGTGCCAGCTCACCACGTCGGGACCTTGGAAACACCATATATTTT
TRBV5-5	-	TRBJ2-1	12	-	CASSYPGNEQFF	TGTGCCAGCAGCTACCCCGGGAATGAGCAGTTCTTC
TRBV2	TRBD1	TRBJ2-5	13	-	CAKRGQGIETQYF	TGTGCCAAAAGGGGACAGGGGATAGAGACCCAGTACTTC
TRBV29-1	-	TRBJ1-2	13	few	CSAQATAAYGYTF	TGCAGCGCCCAGGCAACGGCCGCCTATGGCTACACCTTC
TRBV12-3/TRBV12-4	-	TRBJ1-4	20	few	CASSLRQFGMGGATNEKLFF	TGTGCCAGCAGTTTGAGGCAGTTCGGTATGGGTGGAGCGACTAATGAAAAACTGTTTTTT
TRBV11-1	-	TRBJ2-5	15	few	CASSLDRVPYNEQYF	TGTGCCAGCAGCTTAGACAGGGTCCCGTACAATGAGCAGTACTTC
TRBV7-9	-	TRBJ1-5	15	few	CASSLGIGVVQPQHF	TGTGCCAGCAGCTTAGGGATCGGGGTAGTTCAGCCCCAGCATTTT
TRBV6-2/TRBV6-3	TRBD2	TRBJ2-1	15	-	CASSYLREGRDEQFF	TGTGCCAGCAGTTATTTGCGGGAGGGCCGGGATGAGCAGTTCTTC
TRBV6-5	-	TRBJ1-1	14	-	CASSKGLLNTEAFF	TGTGCCAGCAGCAAGGGACTCCTGAACACTGAAGCTTTCTTT
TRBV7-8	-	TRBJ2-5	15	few	CASSLEVRVPGTQYF	TGTGCCAGCAGCTTAGAAGTACGGGTGCCAGGGACCCAGTACTTC
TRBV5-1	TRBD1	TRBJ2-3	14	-	CASSWGQQDDTQYF	TGCGCCAGCAGCTGGGGACAGCAGGATGATACGCAGTATTTT
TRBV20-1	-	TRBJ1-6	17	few	CSARYHFKSSYNSPLHF	TGCAGTGCTAGATACCATTTTAAGAGCTCCTATAATTCACCCCTCCACTTT
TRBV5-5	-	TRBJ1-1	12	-	CASSLGQPEAFF	TGTGCCAGCAGCTTGGGGCAACCTGAAGCTTTCTTT
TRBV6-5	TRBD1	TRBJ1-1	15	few	CASSYAGQGNTEAFF	TGTGCCAGCAGTTACGCCGGACAGGGGAACACTGAAGCTTTCTTT
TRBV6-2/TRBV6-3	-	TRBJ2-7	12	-	CASSYPTLAPYF	TGTGCCAGCAGTTACCCTACTCTAGCGCCGTACTTC
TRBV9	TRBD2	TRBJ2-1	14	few	CASSVSGRNNEQFF	TGTGCCAGCAGCGTCAGCGGGAGAAACAATGAGCAGTTCTTC
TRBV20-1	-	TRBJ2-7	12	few	CSARPGGAEQYF	TGCAGTGCTAGACCAGGAGGGGCCGAGCAGTACTTC
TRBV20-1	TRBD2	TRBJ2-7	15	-	CSASSASGDYNEQYF	TGCAGTGCTAGTTCAGCTAGCGGGGACTACAATGAGCAGTACTTC
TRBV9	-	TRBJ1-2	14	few	CASSVDATARGYTF	TGTGCCAGCAGCGTAGACGCTACCGCCCGGGGCTACACCTTC